The sequence of this TCR beta chain was determined in a study of cytomegalovirus exposure and HLA in healthy donors. Worth noting for this clone: Its antigen is undetermined.

Overall study results and limits: Altogether, some 170 TCR beta chains were recorded as cytomegalovirus-associated.

Amplification used 60 Vbeta primers and 13 Jbeta primers. In the study's own analysis: The count from a later analysis was roughly 80 million unique TCR beta chains, approximately 9.9 million of them shared. The data were produced by immunoSEQ multiplex PCR, yet TCRdb's version contains in-frame clones alone and is incomplete. Clone size and V and J calls were adopted from that table, with D and trimming inferred from the DNA. The sample includes 150,000 to 170,000 clones, 80% of them seen just once. V lost 4 bases to trimming and J lost 6 bases, with 16 bases between them. This CDR3 has 14 amino acids. From germline, CDR1 is SGHAT and CDR2 FQNNGV.

The sample comprised PBMCs. This sequence originates from a woman in her thirties or forties in good health and CMV-seropositive. The chain recombines TRBV11-2 with TRBJ2-7, with D perhaps matching TRBD2 (5 bases). The CDR3 spells CASSWTGNQAEQYF. Here the CDR3 DNA reads TGTGCCAGCAGCTGGACTGGGAATCAGGCCGAGCAGTACTTC.